The 7 T cell receptor beta chains listed next were all sequenced from one sample in a study of cytotoxic CD8 clonotypes in ibrutinib-treated CLL. Libraries were prepared by immunoSEQ multiplex PCR; TCRdb keeps only in-frame clonotypes and omits some of them. Of 20,000 to 30,000 clones in the sample, about two thirds were seen once. The material was PBMCs, obtained after 24 months of ibrutinib treatment. These receptors all stem from a human donor with chronic lymphocytic leukemia.

The gene calls are TRBV5-6 and TRBJ2-3; no reliable D call. CDR1 and CDR2 (germline): SGHDT, YYEEEE. There are 13 residues in the CDR3. V lost 0 bases and J lost 2, with 4 bases in between. CDR3 loop: CASSLGATDTQYF. The CDR3 DNA sequence: TGTGCCAGCAGCTTGGGGGCCACAGATACGCAGTATTTT.

The table lists this clone with a count of one. The chain carries TRBV5-4 and TRBJ1-4; tentative D call: TRBD1 (5 bases). The CDR3 is 15 amino acids. Trimming pared 4 bases from V and 2 bases from J, leaving 12 bases between. Germline V gene data show CDR1 as SGHNT and CDR2 as YYREEE (reference sequence). The CDR3 spells CASSLGGSTNEKLFF. CDR3 nucleotide sequence: TGTGCCAGCAGCCTCGGGGGGTCCACTAATGAAAAACTGTTTTTT.

The CDR3: CASSEEGLNTEAFF. The CDR3 nucleotides are TGTGCCAGCAGTGAGGAGGGGCTGAACACTGAAGCTTTCTTT. The chain is built from TRBV2 and TRBJ1-1; tentative D call: TRBD1 (5 bases). The germline V and J ends were trimmed by 3 bases and 0 bases, with 8 bases remaining between them. The CDR3 totals 14 residues. The germline V gene has CDR1 SNHLY and CDR2 FYNNEI.

The rearrangement links TRBV19 to TRBJ2-2, with TRBD1 identical over 7 bases. The CDR3 extends over 16 amino acids. Germline CDR1 LNHDA, CDR2 SQIVND (reference sequence). Germline trimming cut 5 bases from V and 0 bases from J; bases unmatched to any gene: 6. Written as DNA, the CDR3 is TGTGCCAGTAGTCTAAGGACAGGTTCGAACACCGGGGAGCTGTTTTTT. Amino acid sequence: CASSLRTGSNTGELFF.

V and J are TRBV7-2 and TRBJ1-2; no clear D. CDR1 SGHTA and CDR2 FQGNSA come from the germline V gene. CDR3 length: 14 residues. The germline V and J ends were trimmed by 3 bases and 8 bases, with 16 bases remaining between them. CDR3 loop: CASSFLGVRGGYTF. DNA for the CDR3: TGTGCCAGCAGCTTTTTAGGAGTACGTGGAGGCTACACCTTC.

This rearrangement joins TRBV6-1 to TRBJ2-7; 10 bases fit TRBD2. The V gene end was trimmed by 3 bases and the J gene end by 5 bases; junction bases not matched to a gene: 10. The V gene's germline CDR1 is MNHNS and CDR2 SASEGT. The CDR3 is 16 amino acids. The CDR3 is CASSEVTSGGANEQYF. The CDR3 bases are TGTGCCAGCAGTGAGGTCACAAGCGGGGGGGCCAACGAGCAGTACTTC.

The V gene is TRBV19, the J gene TRBJ1-6, with 7 bases matching TRBD1. CDR3 length equals 16 residues. V was pared by 3 bases and J by 0 bases, with 2 bases of the junction left unmatched. Germline CDR1 and CDR2: LNHDA and SQIVND (reference sequence). CDR3 nucleotide sequence: TGTGCCAGTAGTATGGACAGGAACTCCTATAATTCACCCCTCCACTTT. This gives the protein CASSMDRNSYNSPLHF.